The 2 T cell receptor beta chains below come from one sample, sequenced in a study. TCRdb independently ran MiXCR on the RT-PCR reads; one entry per CDR3 protein. The sample holds almost 700,000 distinct CDR3 sequences, 13% to 15% seen once. The sample comprised memory CD4+ T cells from blood. These receptors were taken from a female donor in good health, serving as a healthy control.

This clonotype was detected a few times. This chain joins TRBV7-9 and TRBJ2-1; possibly TRBD2 for D (6 bases). Trimming removed 3 bases from V and 4 bases from J, with 10 bases in between. This CDR3 has 14 residues. CDR1 is SEHNR, CDR2 FQNEAQ, per germline (reference sequence). CDR3 nucleotide sequence: TGTGCCAGCAGCTTTGCGGGGTCGTACAATGAGCAGTTCTTC. Its protein is CASSFAGSYNEQFF.

This clonotype was seen only a few times. V and J are TRBV4-3 and TRBJ2-2; 14 bases are shared with TRBD2. This CDR3 is 22 amino acids long. Trimming removed 0 bases from V and 5 bases from J; junction bases left unmatched: 17. Germline loops: CDR1 LGHNA, CDR2 YSLEER. The CDR3 loop is CASSQERPIGRLAGGRTGELFF. In DNA form, the CDR3 reads TGCGCCAGCAGCCAAGAAAGGCCCATAGGGAGACTAGCGGGGGGGCGGACCGGGGAGCTGTTTTTT.